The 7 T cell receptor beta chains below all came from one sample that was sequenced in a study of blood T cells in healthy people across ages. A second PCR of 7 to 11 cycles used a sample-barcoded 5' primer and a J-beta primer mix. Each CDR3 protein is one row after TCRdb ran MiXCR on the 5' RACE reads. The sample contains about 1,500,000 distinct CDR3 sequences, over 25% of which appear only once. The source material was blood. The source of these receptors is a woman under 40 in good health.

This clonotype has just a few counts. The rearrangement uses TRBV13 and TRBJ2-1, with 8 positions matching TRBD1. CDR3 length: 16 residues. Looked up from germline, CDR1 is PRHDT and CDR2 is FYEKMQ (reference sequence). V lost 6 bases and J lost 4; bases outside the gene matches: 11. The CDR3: CASSSRRQGRYNEQFF. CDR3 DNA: TGTGCCAGCAGTTCACGCCGACAGGGGAGATACAATGAGCAGTTCTTC.

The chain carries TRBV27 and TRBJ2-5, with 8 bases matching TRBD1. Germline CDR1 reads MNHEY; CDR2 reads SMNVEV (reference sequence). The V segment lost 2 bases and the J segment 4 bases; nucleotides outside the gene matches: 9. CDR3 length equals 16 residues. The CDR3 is CASSLQGATVRETQYF. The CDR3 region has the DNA TGTGCCAGCAGTTTACAGGGGGCGACGGTAAGAGAGACCCAGTACTTC.

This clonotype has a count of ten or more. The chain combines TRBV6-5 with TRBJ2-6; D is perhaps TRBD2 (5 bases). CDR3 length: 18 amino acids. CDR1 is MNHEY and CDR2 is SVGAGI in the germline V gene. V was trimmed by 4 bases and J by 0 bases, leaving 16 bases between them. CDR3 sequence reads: CASSWLGGGISGANVLTF. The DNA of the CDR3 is TGTGCCAGCAGTTGGCTCGGAGGCGGCATCTCTGGGGCCAACGTCCTGACTTTC.

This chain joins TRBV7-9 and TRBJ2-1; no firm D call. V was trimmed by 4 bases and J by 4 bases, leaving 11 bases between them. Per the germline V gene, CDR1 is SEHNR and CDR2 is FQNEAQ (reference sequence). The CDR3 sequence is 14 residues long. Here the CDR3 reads CASSYRWRYNEQFF. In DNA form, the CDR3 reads TGTGCCAGCAGCTATAGGTGGAGATACAATGAGCAGTTCTTC. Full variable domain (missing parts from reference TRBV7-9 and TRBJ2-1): DTGVSQNPRHKITKRGQNVTFRCDPISEHNRLYWYRQTLGQGPEFLTYFQNEAQLEKSRLLSDRFSAERPKGSFSTLEIQRTEQGDSAMYLCASSYRWRYNEQFFGPGTRLTVL.

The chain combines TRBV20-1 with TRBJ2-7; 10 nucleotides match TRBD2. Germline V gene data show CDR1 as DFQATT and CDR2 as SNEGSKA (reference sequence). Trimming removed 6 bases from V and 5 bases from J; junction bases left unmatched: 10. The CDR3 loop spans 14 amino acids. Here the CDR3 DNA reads TGCAGTGCAGCCCCTAGCGGGAGTCCCCACGAGCAGTACTTC. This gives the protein CSAAPSGSPHEQYF.

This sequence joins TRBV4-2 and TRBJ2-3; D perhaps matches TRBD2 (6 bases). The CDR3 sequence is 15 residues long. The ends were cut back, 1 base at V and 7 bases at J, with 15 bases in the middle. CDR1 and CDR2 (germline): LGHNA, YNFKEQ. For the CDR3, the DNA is TGTGCCAGCAGCCAAGGCGCCGCCCGGGAGAATACGCAGTATTTT. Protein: CASSQGAARENTQYF.

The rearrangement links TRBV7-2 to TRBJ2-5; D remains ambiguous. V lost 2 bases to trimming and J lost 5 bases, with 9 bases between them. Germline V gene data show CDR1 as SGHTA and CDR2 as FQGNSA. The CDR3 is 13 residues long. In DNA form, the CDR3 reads TGTGCCAGCAGCTTAAATCCGTCGGAGACCCAGTACTTC. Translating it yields CASSLNPSETQYF. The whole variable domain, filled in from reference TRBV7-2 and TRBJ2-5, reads GAGVSQSPSNKVTEKGKDVELRCDPISGHTALYWYRQSLGQGLEFLIYFQGNSAPDKSGLPSDRFSAERTGGSVSTLTIQRTQQEDSAVYLCASSLNPSETQYFGPGTRLLVL.